This paragraph covers one T cell receptor beta chain sequence. The target antigen is unknown. The CDR3 is 15 residues long. Germline values: CDR1 LNHNV, CDR2 YYDKDF (reference sequence). V was clipped by 1 base and J by 1 base, with 11 bases between them. The PCR had 60 Vbeta and 13 Jbeta primers. Sequencing used immunoSEQ multiplex PCR; TCRdb keeps in-frame clones, though not all of them. The sample totals about 160,000 clones; its top ten clones hold 1.3%. This sample was included in a study of cytomegalovirus exposure and HLA in healthy donors. Whole-study findings and limits: Available immune exposure information was restricted to CMV serostatus only. Reports indicated that the classifier achieved high specificity and sensitivity in diagnosing cytomegalovirus status.

This clonotype was sampled from an older woman in good health and CMV-seronegative. The material sequenced was PBMCs. The chain recombines TRBV15 with TRBJ2-7; D not resolved. This CDR3 is CATSRGEFGSYEQYF. In DNA form, the CDR3 reads TGTGCCACCAGCAGAGGAGAATTCGGTTCCTACGAGCAGTACTTC.